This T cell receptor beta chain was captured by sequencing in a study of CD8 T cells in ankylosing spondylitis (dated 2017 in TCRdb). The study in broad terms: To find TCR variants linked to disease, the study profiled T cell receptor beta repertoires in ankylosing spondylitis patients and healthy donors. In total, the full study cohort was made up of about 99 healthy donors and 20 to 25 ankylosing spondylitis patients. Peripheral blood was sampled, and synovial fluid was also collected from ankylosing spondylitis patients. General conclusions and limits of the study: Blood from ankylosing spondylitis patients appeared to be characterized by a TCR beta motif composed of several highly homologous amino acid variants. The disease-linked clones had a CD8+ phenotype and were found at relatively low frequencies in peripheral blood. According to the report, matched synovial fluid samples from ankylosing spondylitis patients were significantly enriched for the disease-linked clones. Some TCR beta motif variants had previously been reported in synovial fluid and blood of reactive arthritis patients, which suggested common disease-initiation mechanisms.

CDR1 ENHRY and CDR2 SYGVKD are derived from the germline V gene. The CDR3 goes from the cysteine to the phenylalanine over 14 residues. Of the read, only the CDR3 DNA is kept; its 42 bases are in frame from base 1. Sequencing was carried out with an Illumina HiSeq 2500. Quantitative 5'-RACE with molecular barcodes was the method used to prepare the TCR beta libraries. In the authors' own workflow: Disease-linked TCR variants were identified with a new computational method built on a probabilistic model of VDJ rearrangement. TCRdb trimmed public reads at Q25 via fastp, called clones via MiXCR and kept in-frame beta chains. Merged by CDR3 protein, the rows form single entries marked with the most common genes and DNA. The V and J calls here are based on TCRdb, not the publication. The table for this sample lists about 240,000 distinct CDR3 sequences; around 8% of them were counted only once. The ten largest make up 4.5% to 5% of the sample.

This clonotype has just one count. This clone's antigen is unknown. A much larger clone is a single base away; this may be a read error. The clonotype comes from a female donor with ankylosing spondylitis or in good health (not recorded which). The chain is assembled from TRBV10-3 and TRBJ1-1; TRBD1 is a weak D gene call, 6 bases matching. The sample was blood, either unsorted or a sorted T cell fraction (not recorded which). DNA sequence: TGTACCATCAGGGGTTCCCTGACTGACACTGAAGCTTTCTTT. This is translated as CTIRGSLTDTEAFF.